These 15 T cell receptor beta chains originate from one sample sequenced in a study of shared clonotypes between healthy human individuals (dated by TCRdb to 2020 to 2021). CD8 naive samples were CD45RO-negative cells positively selected for CCR7, giving a CD45RA+CCR7+ population that excluded TemRA cells. To prepare the library, the immunoSEQ multiplex PCR assay was applied. TCRdb mirrors the immuneACCESS table, restricted to in-frame sequences. Some clones are absent from its copies; in checked studies, under half trace to an unresolved V gene, and the reason for the others is unknown. The sample table shows about 2.1 million clones, and roughly 95% are seen once. 1.5% to 2% of the sample is in the top ten clones. What was sequenced was naive CD8+ T cells from PBMCs. Read against the paper, the sample's cell subset or site label means: CD45RA+CCR7+. Receptors originate from a man in his late teens or twenties in good health. Some clones in this sample may be carry-over from other donors' samples.

The genes are TRBV5-4 and TRBJ1-2; D not resolved. This CDR3 comprises 14 residues. CDR1 and CDR2 (germline): SGHNT, YYREEE (reference sequence). Deletions cut 2 bases from V and 2 bases from J, with 10 bases between. DNA for the CDR3: TGTGCCAGCAGCTTATTTGACGCGAACTATGGCTACACCTTC. This translates into CASSLFDANYGYTF.

The rearrangement uses TRBV5-1 and TRBJ2-3; D gene unclear. There are 14 residues in the CDR3. The germline V gene has CDR1 SGHRS and CDR2 YFSETQ. V lost 0 bases to trimming and J lost 0 bases, with 5 bases between them. The DNA of the CDR3 is TGCGCCAGCAGCTTGGGTATTAGCACAGATACGCAGTATTTT. As protein: CASSLGISTDTQYF.

The rearrangement joins TRBV27 to TRBJ2-7; the D call may be TRBD1 or TRBD2 (5 bases each). Deletions cut 4 bases from V and 3 bases from J, with 10 bases between. Germline values: CDR1 MNHEY, CDR2 SMNVEV (reference sequence). The CDR3 runs 13 residues. The CDR3 loop reads CASSSGPFYEQYF. In nucleotides, the CDR3 is TGTGCCAGCAGTTCGGGGCCTTTCTACGAGCAGTACTTC.

The CDR3 spells CASSTRDRANTEAFF. CDR3 nucleotide sequence: TGTGCCAGCAGTACTCGGGACAGGGCGAACACTGAAGCTTTCTTT. The rearrangement joins TRBV27 to TRBJ1-1, with 9 bases matching TRBD1. CDR3 length equals 15 residues. Germline trimming cut 5 bases from V and 1 base from J; bases unmatched to any gene: 5. The V gene's germline CDR1 is MNHEY and CDR2 SMNVEV (reference sequence).

The DNA for the CDR3 is TGCGCCAGCAGCCAAGACCCGGACAGGGGAAGGGAAAAACTGTTTTTT. Translated, it gives CASSQDPDRGREKLFF. This rearrangement joins TRBV4-1 to TRBJ1-4, with TRBD1 matching over 9 bases. Germline V CDR1 and CDR2: MGHRA, YSYEKL. The CDR3 sequence is 16 residues long. The V segment lost 0 bases and the J segment 8 bases; nucleotides outside the gene matches: 7.

On this clone: The same CDR3 also results from other DNA sequences found in this sample. The chain joins TRBV9 to TRBJ2-5; 8 bases are a match to TRBD1. CDR1 SGDLS and CDR2 YYNGEE come from the germline V gene. The CDR3 has 14 residues. The junction had 2 bases not matched to a gene; V was cut back by 2 bases and J by 2 bases. Here the CDR3 DNA reads TGTGCCAGCAGCGTTGACAGGGGACAAGAGACCCAGTACTTC. As protein: CASSVDRGQETQYF.

The chain carries TRBV7-8 and TRBJ2-7; D may be TRBD1 (6 bases). The CDR3 loop spans 14 amino acids. Germline V CDR1 and CDR2: SGHVS, FQNEAQ. Trimming removed 0 bases from V and 6 bases from J, with 12 bases in between. The CDR3 is CASSLAGGASEQYF. CDR3 coding DNA: TGTGCCAGCAGCTTAGCTGGGGGCGCGAGCGAGCAGTACTTC.

V gene TRBV7-3 combines with J gene TRBJ2-1; no firm D call. The germline V gene encodes CDR1 SGHTA and CDR2 FQGTGA. This CDR3 has 13 residues. V lost 3 bases, J lost 4 bases, and 7 bases lay in between. The CDR3 protein is CASSFVPYNEQFF. The CDR3, as DNA: TGTGCCAGCAGCTTCGTCCCTTACAATGAGCAGTTCTTC.

This clone was seen just once. This chain links TRBV10-3 with TRBJ1-3; D call uncertain. The CDR3 extends over 16 amino acids. V was cut by 0 bases and J by 0 bases, with 9 bases left in between. Germline V gene data show CDR1 as ENHRY and CDR2 as SYGVKD. CDR3 residues: CAISESTADSGNTIYF. The CDR3 region has the DNA TGTGCCATCAGTGAGTCGACGGCGGACTCTGGAAACACCATATATTTT.

The sample holds one count of this clone. The chain combines TRBV13 with TRBJ1-1, with D unresolved. Germline CDR1 is PRHDT and CDR2 is FYEKMQ (reference sequence). The CDR3 runs 15 residues. Trimming pared 1 base from V and 4 bases from J, leaving 13 bases between. As DNA, the CDR3 is TGTGCCAGCAGCTTAGTCCGGGCTTATAGCACTGAAGCTTTCTTT. It is translated as CASSLVRAYSTEAFF.

The DNA of the CDR3 is TGCGCCAGCAGCCAGGACCGCATGGGCTATGGCTACACCTTC. As protein: CASSQDRMGYGYTF. V gene TRBV4-1 combines with J gene TRBJ1-2; D unclear. Germline CDR1 is MGHRA and CDR2 is YSYEKL. V was pared by 3 bases and J by 4 bases, with 12 bases between. CDR3 length: 14 amino acids.

This clone was picked up one time. This chain connects TRBV7-2 to TRBJ2-3; 10 bases match TRBD2. This CDR3 comprises 19 residues. Germline trimming cut 2 bases from V and 1 base from J; bases unmatched to any gene: 12. The germline CDR1 and CDR2 sequences are SGHTA and FQGNSA. The CDR3 reads CASSLRLAGERRGTDTQYF. CDR3 nucleotides: TGTGCCAGCAGCTTAAGGCTAGCGGGAGAACGGCGGGGCACAGATACGCAGTATTTT. The variable domain in full, with the rest retrieved from reference TRBV7-2 and TRBJ2-3, is GAGVSQSPSNKVTEKGKDVELRCDPISGHTALYWYRQSLGQGLEFLIYFQGNSAPDKSGLPSDRFSAERTGGSVSTLTIQRTQQEDSAVYLCASSLRLAGERRGTDTQYFGPGTRLTVL.

The chain has TRBV6-5 and TRBJ2-7, with 7 bases fitting TRBD2. Germline V CDR1 and CDR2: MNHEY, SVGAGI. V shed 4 bases and J 5 bases; nucleotides not matched to a gene: 8. The length of the CDR3 is 14 residues. The CDR3 loop reads CASSLAGETHEQYF. The CDR3 DNA follows: TGTGCCAGCAGTTTGGCGGGAGAGACCCACGAGCAGTACTTC.

Turning to this clone: At one of its ends the junction is not consistent with the germline gene, which may arise from a read error. The sample has other DNA sequences that encode this CDR3 too. The chain joins TRBV6-5 to TRBJ1-2, with D perhaps TRBD1 (5 bases). The CDR3 runs to 16 residues. CDR1 is MNHEY and CDR2 is SVGAGI in the germline V gene. The chain's CDR3 is CASSYSIRESRYGYTF. CDR3 bases: TGTGCCAGCAGTTACTCGATCAGGGAAAGCCGCTATGGCTACACCTTT.

The J gene is TRBJ2-7, the V gene TRBV6-1; 9 bases agree with TRBD2. The CDR3 contains 16 residues. The ends lost 4 bases at V and 4 bases at J; junction bases unmatched: 11. CDR1 MNHNS and CDR2 SASEGT come from the germline V gene. Written as DNA, the CDR3 is TGTGCCAGCAGTGCCCTTTTGGCGGGAGGGCGGTACGAGCAGTACTTC. Amino acids: CASSALLAGGRYEQYF.